This T cell receptor beta chain was profiled in a study of blood T cell repertoires in COVID-19. The CDR3 length is 14 residues. The V segment lost 6 bases and the J segment 8 bases; nucleotides outside the gene matches: 12. Germline loops: CDR1 MDHEN, CDR2 SYDVKM. Sequenced by immunoSEQ multiplex PCR; TCRdb stores in-frame clones only, minus some. Here the sample spans about 210,000 clones, just under 85% being singletons. The sequencing sample was made of peripheral blood. The chain couples TRBV28 to TRBJ1-2, with 7 bases that match TRBD1. This sequence originates from a woman between 45 and 60 years old with active or convalescent COVID-19. The CDR3 sequence is CASSKNRGFEGYTF. CDR3 DNA: TGTGCCAGCAGCAAAAACAGGGGTTTCGAGGGCTACACCTTC.